Below, one TCR beta chain is given with its context. The sample originates from a study of cytomegalovirus exposure and HLA in healthy donors. The PCR made use of 60 Vbeta and 13 Jbeta primers. Data came from immunoSEQ multiplex PCR; TCRdb stores just in-frame clones and leaves some out. The table lists tens of thousands of clones. Germline CDR1 is SQVTM and CDR2 is ANQGSEA. The J segment lost 7 bases and the V segment lost 6 bases, leaving 5 bases of the junction unmatched. The CDR3 extends over 13 amino acids. The chain recombines TRBV29-1 with TRBJ1-5; 11 bases line up with TRBD1. The sample was PBMCs. The sequence derives from a girl aged 5-17 years in good health and CMV-seropositive. The CDR3 spells CSVGQGVGQPQHF. The CDR3 DNA reads TGCAGCGTGGGACAGGGGGTCGGCCAGCCCCAGCATTTT.